This T cell receptor (beta chain) is from a study of beta chain features in type 1 diabetes. Overall study findings and caveats: For TCRB rearrangement, an influence of HLA type remained unresolved here. Junctions at VDJ sites from type 1 diabetes patients had fewer insertions and more deletions. Moderately but significantly shorter TCRB CDR3s were found in Type 1 diabetes patients in all four CD4+ subsets.

The CDR3 covers 14 residues. The trim removed 3 bases at V and 3 bases at J, leaving 3 bases unmatched. CDR1 and CDR2 from the germline V gene are MGHDK and SYGVNS. Isolated RNA was reverse transcribed in full, so expressed TCRB transcripts were sequenced. Some 3.6 million reads on average were seen across naive, central memory and regulatory T cell samples. Some clones are missing from TCRdb's copy, which holds only in-frame ones; the method was immunoSEQ multiplex PCR. The table records about 400,000 clones, around 12% of them present only once. On this clone itself: Antigen unknown.

Input material: naive CD4+ T cells from blood. This sequence was found in a woman younger than 35 with type 1 diabetes. The chain joins TRBV25-1 to TRBJ2-7; 9 bases are shared with TRBD1. The CDR3 DNA sequence: TGTGCCAGCAGTGAGGGACAGGGACTCTACGAGCAGTACTTC. Translated, it gives CASSEGQGLYEQYF.